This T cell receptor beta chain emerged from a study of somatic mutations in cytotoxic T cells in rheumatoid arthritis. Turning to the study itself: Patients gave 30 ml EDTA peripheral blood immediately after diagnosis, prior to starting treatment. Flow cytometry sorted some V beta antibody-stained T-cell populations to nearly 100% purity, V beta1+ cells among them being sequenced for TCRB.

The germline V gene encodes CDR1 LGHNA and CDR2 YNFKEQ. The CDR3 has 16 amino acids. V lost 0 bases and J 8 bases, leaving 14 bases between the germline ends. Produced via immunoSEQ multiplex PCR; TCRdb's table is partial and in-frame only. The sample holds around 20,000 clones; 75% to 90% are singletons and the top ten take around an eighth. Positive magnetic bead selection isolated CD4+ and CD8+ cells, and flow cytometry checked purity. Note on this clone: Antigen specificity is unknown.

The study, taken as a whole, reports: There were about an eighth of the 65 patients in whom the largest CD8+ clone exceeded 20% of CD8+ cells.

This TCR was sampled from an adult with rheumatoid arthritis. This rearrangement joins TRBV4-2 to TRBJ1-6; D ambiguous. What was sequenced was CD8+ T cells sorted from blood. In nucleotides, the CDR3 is TGTGCCAGCAGCCAAGAAGGAGGGTATGGCGATTCACCCCTCCACTTT. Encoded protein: CASSQEGGYGDSPLHF.